This T cell receptor (beta chain) appears in the sequencing data of a study of T cells after yellow fever vaccination. This CDR3 has 15 residues. The V gene end was trimmed by 5 bases and the J gene end by 4 bases; junction bases not matched to a gene: 9. Germline V CDR1 and CDR2: SEHNR, FQNEAQ (reference sequence). This clonotype was detected ten times or more. Its target is unknown. General observations from the study: Post-booster reappearance was seen for most primary-vaccination clones (roughly 97% CD4, roughly 91% CD8).

TCR cDNA was made by 5'RACE template switching, adding a universal primer site and UMIs. TCRdb re-analysed the 5' RACE reads in MiXCR, keeping a single row per CDR3 protein. Among about 340,000 distinct CDR3 sequences listed, approximately 12% were seen once. The rearrangement uses TRBV7-9 and TRBJ1-1; 8 bases agree with TRBD1. The receptor's source is a man aged 18 to 29 who received the YFV17D yellow fever vaccine. The sequences come from CD4+ T cells sorted from PBMCs, collected 15 days after the yellow fever booster vaccination. The CDR3 region has the DNA TGTGCCAGCAGCCGACACAGGGGGGAGACCACTGAAGCTTTCTTT. Protein sequence: CASSRHRGETTEAFF.